A single T cell receptor beta chain is shown here with its context. This receptor's antigen is unknown. One base away there is no much larger clone; base qualities are not given. This sample is drawn from a study of a mutant IDH1 vaccine in newly diagnosed glioma (dated by TCRdb to 2020 to 2023). A note on the overall study: The roughly 30 treated patients were around 62% male and around 40% female, with a mean age of about 38 years. For exploratory analyses, 25 to 30 treated patients had longitudinal TCRB deep sequencing done wherever samples were available. Peripheral blood was drawn at six visits: V03 (baseline), V05, V07, V10, V12 and V13. Prior to enrollment, standard therapy consisting of radiotherapy alone, temozolomide alone, or radiochemotherapy with temozolomide had been administered to patients, with the combination being received by most patients. Overall study outcomes, separate from this receptor: Availability determined which PBMC samples were chosen for TCRB deep sequencing. Immune responses induced by the vaccine were seen in around 93% of patients across multiple MHC alleles. Changes in the top peripheral T cell clonotypes picked up by TCRB sequencing did not appear to be linked to pseudoprogression. The authors noted that analyses of patient blood samples could not be reproduced because of sample limitations.

The time point tag for this specimen amounts to: baseline, week 1 (first vaccination visit). This sample's treatment or condition label indicates: pre-vaccination baseline after standard-of-care therapy. The donors had newly diagnosed IDH1-mutant astrocytomas of WHO grade 3 or 4 that showed loss of nuclear ATRX. The samples were drawn from NOA16, a multicentre, single-arm, open-label phase I trial in Germany that tested a mutant IDH1 peptide vaccine in humans for the first time. For immunogenicity testing, the blood drawn at visit V03 was used as the baseline sample. The DNeasy Blood and Tissue Kit was used to extract genomic DNA from EDTA blood for TCRB sequencing. V lost 4 bases and J lost 4 bases; the stretch between them is 14 bases long. The germline V gene sets CDR1 to MNHEY and CDR2 to SVGAGI. The CDR3 contains 15 residues, cysteine and phenylalanine counted. Here the CDR3 DNA is all that survives: 45 bases in frame from base 1.

Library generation was performed with the immunoSEQ multiplex PCR assay. Rearranged TCR beta chain sequences were amplified using the hsTCRB Kit according to the manufacturer's protocol. An Illumina MiSeq was used to sequence the TCRB libraries. As for the original processing: The kit vendor's proprietary platform handled demultiplexing, trimming and gene mapping. In its TCRdb copy, this immuneACCESS table keeps in-frame sequences only and misses some clones. Where compared with another copy, unresolved V genes explain less than half of these, and the others have no known cause. The V and J calls and clone size are taken from that table; D and trimming were inferred from the DNA. Across this sample there are tens of thousands of clones, with over 70% seen only once. The ten most abundant clones make up approximately 19% of the sample.

The source was PBMCs, collected from a glioma patient treated with radiotherapy, temozolomide or both. This TCR came from a man younger than 40 with glioma. The chain was built from TRBV6-5 and TRBJ1-5, and possibly TRBD1, on 6 matching bases. Here the CDR3 is given as CASSSGVSENQPQHF. The DNA sequence is as follows: TGTGCCAGCAGTTCAGGGGTATCGGAAAATCAGCCCCAGCATTTT.